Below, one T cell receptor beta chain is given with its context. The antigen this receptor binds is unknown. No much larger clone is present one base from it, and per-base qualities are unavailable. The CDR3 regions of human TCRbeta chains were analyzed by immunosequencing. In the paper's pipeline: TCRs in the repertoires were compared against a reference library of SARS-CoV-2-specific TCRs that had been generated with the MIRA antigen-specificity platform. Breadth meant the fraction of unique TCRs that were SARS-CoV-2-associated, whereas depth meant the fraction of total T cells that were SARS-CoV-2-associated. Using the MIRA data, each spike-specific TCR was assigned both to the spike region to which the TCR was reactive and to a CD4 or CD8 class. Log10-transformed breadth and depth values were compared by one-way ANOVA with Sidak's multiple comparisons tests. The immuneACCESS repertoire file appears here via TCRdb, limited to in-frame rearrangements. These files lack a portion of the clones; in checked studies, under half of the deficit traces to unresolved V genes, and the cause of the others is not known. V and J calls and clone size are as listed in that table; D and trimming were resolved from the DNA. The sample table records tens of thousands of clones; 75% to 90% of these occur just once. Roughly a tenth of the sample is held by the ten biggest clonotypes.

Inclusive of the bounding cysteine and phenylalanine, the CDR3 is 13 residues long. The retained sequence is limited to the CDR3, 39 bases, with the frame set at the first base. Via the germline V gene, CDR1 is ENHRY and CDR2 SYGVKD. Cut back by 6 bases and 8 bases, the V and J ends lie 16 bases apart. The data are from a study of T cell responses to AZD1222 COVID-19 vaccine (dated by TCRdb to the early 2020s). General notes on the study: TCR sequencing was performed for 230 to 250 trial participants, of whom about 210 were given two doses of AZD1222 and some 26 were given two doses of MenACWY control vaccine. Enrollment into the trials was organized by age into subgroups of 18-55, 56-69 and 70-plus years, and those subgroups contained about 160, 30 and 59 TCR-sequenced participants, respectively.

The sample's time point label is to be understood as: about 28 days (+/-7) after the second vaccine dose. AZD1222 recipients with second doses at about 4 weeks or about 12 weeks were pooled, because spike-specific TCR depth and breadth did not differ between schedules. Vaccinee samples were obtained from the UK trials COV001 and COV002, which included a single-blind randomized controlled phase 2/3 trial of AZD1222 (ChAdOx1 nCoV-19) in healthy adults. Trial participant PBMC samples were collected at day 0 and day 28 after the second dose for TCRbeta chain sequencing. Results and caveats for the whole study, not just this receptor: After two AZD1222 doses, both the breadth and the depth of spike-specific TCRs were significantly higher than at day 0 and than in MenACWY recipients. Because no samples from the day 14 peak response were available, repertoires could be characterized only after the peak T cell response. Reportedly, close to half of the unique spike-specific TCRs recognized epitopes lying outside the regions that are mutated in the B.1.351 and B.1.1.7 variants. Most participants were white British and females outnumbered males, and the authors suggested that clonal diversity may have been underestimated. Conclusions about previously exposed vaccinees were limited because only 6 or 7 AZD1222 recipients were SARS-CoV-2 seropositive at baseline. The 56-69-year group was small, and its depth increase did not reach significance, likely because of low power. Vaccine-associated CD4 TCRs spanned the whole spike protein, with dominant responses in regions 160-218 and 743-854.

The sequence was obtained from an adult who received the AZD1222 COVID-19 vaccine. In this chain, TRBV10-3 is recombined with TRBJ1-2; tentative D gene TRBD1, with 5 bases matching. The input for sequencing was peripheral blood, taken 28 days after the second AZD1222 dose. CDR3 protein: CAISRDEARGYTF. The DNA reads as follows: TGTGCCATCAGCCGGGACGAGGCCAGGGGCTACACCTTC.